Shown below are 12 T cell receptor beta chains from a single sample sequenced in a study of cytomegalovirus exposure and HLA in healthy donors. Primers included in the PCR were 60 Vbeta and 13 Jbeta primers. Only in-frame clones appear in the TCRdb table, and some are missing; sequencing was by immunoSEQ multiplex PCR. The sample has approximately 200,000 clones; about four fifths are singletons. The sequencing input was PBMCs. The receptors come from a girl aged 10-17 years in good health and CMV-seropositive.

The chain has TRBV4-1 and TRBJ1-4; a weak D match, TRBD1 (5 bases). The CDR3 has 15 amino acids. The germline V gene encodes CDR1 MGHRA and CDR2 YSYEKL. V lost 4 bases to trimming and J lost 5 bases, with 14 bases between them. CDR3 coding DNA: TGCGCCAGCAGCCCAGCCCCCGGGGGGAATGAAAAACTGTTTTTT. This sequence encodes CASSPAPGGNEKLFF.

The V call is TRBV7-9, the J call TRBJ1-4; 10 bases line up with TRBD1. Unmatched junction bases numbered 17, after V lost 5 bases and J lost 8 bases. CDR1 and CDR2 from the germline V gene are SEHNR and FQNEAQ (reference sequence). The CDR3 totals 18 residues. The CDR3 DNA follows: TGTGCCAGCAGCCCTAATCGACAGGGGGCATTTCTTCGGGAAAAACTGTTTTTT. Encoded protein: CASSPNRQGAFLREKLFF.

DNA for the CDR3: TGTGCCAGCAGTGACTCGAGTCGGGGGGAAACCGGGGAGCTGTTTTTT. Encoded protein: CASSDSSRGETGELFF. This chain joins TRBV6-4 and TRBJ2-2; TRBD2 agrees at 7 bases. This CDR3 comprises 16 residues. Germline V CDR1 and CDR2: MRHNA, SNTAGT. Trimming took 0 bases from V and 5 from J; bases not matched to a gene: 6.

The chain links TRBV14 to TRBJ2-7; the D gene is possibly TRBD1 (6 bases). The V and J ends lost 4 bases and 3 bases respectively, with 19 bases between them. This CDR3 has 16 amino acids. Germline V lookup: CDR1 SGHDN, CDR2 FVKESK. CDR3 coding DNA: TGTGCCAGCAGCCGAGGACAGATCAATTTGGGCTACGAGCAGTACTTC. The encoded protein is CASSRGQINLGYEQYF.

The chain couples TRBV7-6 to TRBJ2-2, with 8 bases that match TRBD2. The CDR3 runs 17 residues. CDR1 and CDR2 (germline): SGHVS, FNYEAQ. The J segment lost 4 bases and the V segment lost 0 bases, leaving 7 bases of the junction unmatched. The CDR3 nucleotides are TGTGCCAGCAGCTTAGCGCGGGGGGAGGGTAGCACCGGGGAGCTGTTTTTT. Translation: CASSLARGEGSTGELFF.

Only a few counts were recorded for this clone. The CDR3 protein is CARGDRGISPLHF. CDR3 in DNA: TGTGCCAGAGGGGACAGGGGCATTTCACCCCTCCACTTT. The rearrangement links TRBV19 to TRBJ1-6; 10 nucleotides agree with TRBD1. The CDR3 runs 13 residues. The junction had 5 bases not matched to a gene; V was cut back by 9 bases and J by 9 bases. Germline CDR1 LNHDA, CDR2 SQIVND (reference sequence).

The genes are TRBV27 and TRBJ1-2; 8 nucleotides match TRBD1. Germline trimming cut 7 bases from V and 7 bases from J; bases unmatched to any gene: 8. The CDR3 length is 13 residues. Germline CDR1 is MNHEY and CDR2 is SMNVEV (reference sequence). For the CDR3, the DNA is TGTGCCAGCATTGGACAGGGAGCGGTTGGCTACACCTTC. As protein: CASIGQGAVGYTF.

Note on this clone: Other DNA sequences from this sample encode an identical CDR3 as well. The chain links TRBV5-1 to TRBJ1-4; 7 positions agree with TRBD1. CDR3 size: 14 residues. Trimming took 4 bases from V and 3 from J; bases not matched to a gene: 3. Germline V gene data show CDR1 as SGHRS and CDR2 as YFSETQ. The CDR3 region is CASSPGQSNEKLFF. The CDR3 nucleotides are TGCGCCAGCAGCCCGGGACAGTCTAATGAAAAACTGTTTTTT.

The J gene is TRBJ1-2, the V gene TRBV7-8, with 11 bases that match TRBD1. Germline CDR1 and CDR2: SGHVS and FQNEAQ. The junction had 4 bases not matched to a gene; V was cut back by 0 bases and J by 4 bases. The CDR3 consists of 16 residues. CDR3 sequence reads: CASSLAGDRGSYGYTF. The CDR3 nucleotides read TGTGCCAGCAGCTTAGCGGGGGACAGGGGGAGCTATGGCTACACCTTC.

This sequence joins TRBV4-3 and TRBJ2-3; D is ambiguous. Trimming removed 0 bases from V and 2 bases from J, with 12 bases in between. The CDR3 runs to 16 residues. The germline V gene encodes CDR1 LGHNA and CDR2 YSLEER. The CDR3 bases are TGCGCCAGCAGCCAAGAAGGAGTCTCCGACACAGATACGCAGTATTTT. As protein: CASSQEGVSDTDTQYF.

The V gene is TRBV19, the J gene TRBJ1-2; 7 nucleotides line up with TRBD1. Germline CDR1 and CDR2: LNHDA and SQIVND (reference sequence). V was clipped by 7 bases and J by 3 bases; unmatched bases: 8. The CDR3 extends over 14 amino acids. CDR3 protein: CASNFDRVDYGYTF. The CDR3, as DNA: TGTGCCAGTAACTTCGACAGGGTGGACTATGGCTACACCTTC.

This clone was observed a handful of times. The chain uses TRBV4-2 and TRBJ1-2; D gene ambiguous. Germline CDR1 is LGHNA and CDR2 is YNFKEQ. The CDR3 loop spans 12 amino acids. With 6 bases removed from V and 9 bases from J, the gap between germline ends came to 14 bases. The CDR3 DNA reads TGTGCCAGCAGGGACGACGGAGGCCGCTACACCTTC. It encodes CASRDDGGRYTF.